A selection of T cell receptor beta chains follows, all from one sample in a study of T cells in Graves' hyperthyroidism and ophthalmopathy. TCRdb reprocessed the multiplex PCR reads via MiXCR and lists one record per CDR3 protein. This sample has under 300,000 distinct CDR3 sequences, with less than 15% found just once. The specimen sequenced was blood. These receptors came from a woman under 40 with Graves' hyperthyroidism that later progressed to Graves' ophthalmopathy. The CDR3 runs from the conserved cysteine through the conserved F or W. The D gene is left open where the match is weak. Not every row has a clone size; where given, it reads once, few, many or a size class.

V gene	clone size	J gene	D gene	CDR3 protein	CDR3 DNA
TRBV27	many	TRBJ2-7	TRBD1	CASSWTGEYEQYF	TGTGCCAGCAGTTGGACAGGGGAATACGAGCAGTACTTC
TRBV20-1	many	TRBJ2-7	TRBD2	CSASGRESYEQYF	TGCAGTGCTAGCGGGAGGGAGTCCTACGAGCAGTACTTC
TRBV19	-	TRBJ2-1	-	CASSIGRYNEQFF	TGTGCCAGTAGTATCGGCAGATACAATGAGCAGTTCTTC
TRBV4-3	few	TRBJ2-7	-	CASSQVGGSREQYF	TGCGCCAGCAGCCAAGTTGGTGGGAGCCGCGAGCAGTACTTC
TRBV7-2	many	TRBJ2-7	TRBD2	CASSPTGTRGSYEQYF	TGTGCCAGCAGCCCTACAGGGACTAGAGGCTCCTACGAGCAGTACTTC
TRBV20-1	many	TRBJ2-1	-	CSAPGDLSYNEQFF	TGCAGTGCTCCCGGGGACCTCTCCTACAATGAGCAGTTCTTC
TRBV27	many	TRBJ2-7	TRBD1	CASSLDRGQGYEQYF	TGTGCCAGCAGCTTGGACAGGGGGCAAGGCTACGAGCAGTACTTC
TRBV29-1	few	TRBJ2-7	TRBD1	CSVEERQQGAYEQYF	TGCAGCGTTGAAGAGCGCCAACAGGGGGCCTACGAGCAGTACTTC
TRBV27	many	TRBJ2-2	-	CASSLNPVASLGELFF	TGTGCCAGCAGCCTCAACCCCGTGGCCAGCCTCGGGGAGCTGTTTTTT
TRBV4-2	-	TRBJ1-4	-	CASSQVGNEKLFF	TGTGCCAGCAGCCAAGTGGGAAATGAAAAACTGTTTTTT
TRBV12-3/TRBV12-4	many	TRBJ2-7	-	CASKPPGVPYEQYF	TGTGCCAGCAAGCCCCCCGGGGTTCCCTACGAGCAGTACTTC
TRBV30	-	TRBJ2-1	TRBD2	CAWSYGLAHNEQFF	TGTGCCTGGAGCTACGGACTAGCGCACAATGAGCAGTTCTTC
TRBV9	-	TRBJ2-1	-	CASSVYTGGDQFF	TGTGCCAGCAGCGTCTACACAGGGGGGGATCAGTTCTTC
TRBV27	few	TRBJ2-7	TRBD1	CASSFSFGTGRNEQYF	TGTGCCAGCAGTTTTAGCTTCGGGACAGGGCGGAACGAGCAGTACTTC
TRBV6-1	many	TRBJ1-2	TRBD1	CASTFIQGAQIESYTF	TGTGCCAGCACCTTCATACAGGGGGCGCAGATCGAGTCCTACACCTTC
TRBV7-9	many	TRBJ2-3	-	CASFRAGRSTDTQYF	TGTGCCAGCTTTAGGGCCGGGCGAAGCACAGATACGCAGTATTTT
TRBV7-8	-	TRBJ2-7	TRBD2	CASSGAGGTSDEQYF	TGTGCCAGCAGCGGCGCAGGGGGGACTAGCGACGAGCAGTACTTC
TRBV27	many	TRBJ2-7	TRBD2	CASSLRVGREGWYEQYF	TGTGCCAGCAGTTTAAGGGTCGGGAGGGAAGGATGGTACGAGCAGTACTTC
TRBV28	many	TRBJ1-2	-	CASTTYRVFTNYGYTF	TGTGCCAGCACTACTTACAGGGTCTTTACTAACTATGGCTACACCTTC
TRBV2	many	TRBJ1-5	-	CASSDYEVDQPQHF	TGTGCCAGCAGTGATTATGAGGTGGATCAGCCCCAGCATTTT
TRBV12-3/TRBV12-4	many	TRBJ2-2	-	CASSLTVPGELFF	TGTGCCAGCAGTTTAACCGTACCCGGGGAGCTGTTTTTT
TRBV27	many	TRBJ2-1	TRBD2	CASSLSTSGTYNEQFF	TGTGCCAGCAGTTTATCGACTAGCGGGACCTACAATGAGCAGTTCTTC
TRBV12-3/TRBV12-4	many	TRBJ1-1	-	CASTGVWNTEAFF	TGTGCCAGCACAGGGGTGTGGAACACTGAAGCTTTCTTT
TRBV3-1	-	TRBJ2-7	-	CASSHQAGTPYEQYF	TGCGCCAGCAGCCACCAAGCCGGGACCCCCTACGAGCAGTACTTC
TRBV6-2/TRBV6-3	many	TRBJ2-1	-	CASSRDSSYNEQFF	TGTGCCAGCAGTCGAGACAGCTCCTACAATGAGCAGTTCTTC
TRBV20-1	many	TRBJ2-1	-	CSARDPVDEQFF	TGCAGTGCTAGAGATCCTGTGGATGAGCAGTTCTTC
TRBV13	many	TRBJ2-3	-	CASRRTNTDTQYF	TGTGCCAGCCGACGGACGAACACAGATACGCAGTATTTT
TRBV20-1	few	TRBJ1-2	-	CSARRQDHNYGYTF	TGCAGTGCTAGAAGACAGGACCACAACTATGGCTACACCTTC
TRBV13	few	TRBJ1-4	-	CASSLEGNEKLFF	TGTGCCAGCAGCTTAGAAGGGAATGAAAAACTGTTTTTT
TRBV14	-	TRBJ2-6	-	CASSPFPGSGANVLTF	TGTGCCAGCAGCCCATTCCCCGGGTCTGGGGCCAACGTCCTGACTTTC
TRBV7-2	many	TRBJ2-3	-	CASSLRGKTDTQYF	TGTGCCAGCAGCCTCCGGGGGAAAACAGATACGCAGTATTTT
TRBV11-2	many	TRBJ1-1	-	CASSREMNTEAFF	TGTGCCAGCAGCCGAGAAATGAACACTGAAGCTTTCTTT
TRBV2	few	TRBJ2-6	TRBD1	CASRGTGVGANVLTF	TGTGCCAGCAGGGGAACAGGGGTCGGGGCCAACGTCCTGACTTTC
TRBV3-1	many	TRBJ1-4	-	CASSQAGEKLFF	TGTGCCAGCAGCCAAGCAGGAGAAAAACTGTTTTTT
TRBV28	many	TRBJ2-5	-	CASRGSGAETQYF	TGTGCCAGCAGAGGGTCGGGAGCGGAGACCCAGTACTTC
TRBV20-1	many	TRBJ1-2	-	CSARDEGTIYGYTF	TGCAGTGCTAGAGATGAGGGGACCATCTATGGCTACACCTTC
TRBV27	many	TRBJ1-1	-	CASSLYEGNTEAFF	TGTGCCAGCAGTCTCTATGAGGGGAACACTGAAGCTTTCTTT
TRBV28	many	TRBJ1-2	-	CASSFAYGYTF	TGTGCCAGCAGTTTTGCCTATGGCTACACCTTC
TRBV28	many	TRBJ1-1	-	CASSLGTRNTEAFF	TGTGCCAGCAGTTTGGGGACGAGGAACACTGAAGCTTTCTTT
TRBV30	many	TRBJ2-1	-	CAWSVLGDEQFF	TGTGCCTGGAGTGTACTCGGGGATGAGCAGTTCTTC
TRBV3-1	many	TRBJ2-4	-	CASSQQVGKNIQYF	TGTGCCAGCAGCCAACAGGTCGGGAAAAACATTCAGTACTTC
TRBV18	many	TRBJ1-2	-	CASSSADNYGYTF	TGTGCCAGCTCTTCCGCAGATAACTATGGCTACACCTTC
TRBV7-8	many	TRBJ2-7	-	CASFPLFTGEQYF	TGTGCCAGCTTCCCCCTTTTTACCGGCGAGCAGTACTTC
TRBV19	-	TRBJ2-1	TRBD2	CASTALAGEPNEQFF	TGTGCCAGTACGGCTTTAGCGGGAGAACCCAATGAGCAGTTCTTC
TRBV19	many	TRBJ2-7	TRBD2	CASSFGGGAYEQYF	TGTGCCAGTAGTTTTGGGGGAGGGGCTTACGAGCAGTACTTC
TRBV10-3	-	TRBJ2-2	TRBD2	CAISPRTSGETGELFF	TGTGCCATCAGCCCGAGGACTAGCGGGGAAACCGGGGAGCTGTTTTTT
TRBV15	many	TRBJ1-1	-	CATSRDRGTKTEAFF	TGTGCCACCAGCAGAGATAGGGGGACCAAAACTGAAGCTTTCTTT
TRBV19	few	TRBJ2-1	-	CASSIRGLHEQFF	TGTGCCAGTAGTATTAGGGGGTTGCATGAGCAGTTCTTC
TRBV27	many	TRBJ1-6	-	CASSLSKGGAGNNSPLHF	TGTGCCAGCAGTTTATCGAAGGGGGGGGCTGGTAATAATTCACCCCTCCACTTT
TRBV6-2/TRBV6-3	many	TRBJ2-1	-	CASSPRWEEGIRVYEQFF	TGTGCCAGCAGCCCCCGTTGGGAGGAAGGGATAAGAGTGTATGAGCAGTTCTTC
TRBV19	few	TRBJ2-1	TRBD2	CASSTGTSGSPPYNEQFF	TGTGCCAGTAGTACAGGGACTAGCGGGAGCCCCCCCTACAATGAGCAGTTCTTC
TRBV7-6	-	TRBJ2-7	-	CASSLQDSTMEQYF	TGTGCCAGCAGCTTACAGGACAGCACTATGGAGCAGTACTTC
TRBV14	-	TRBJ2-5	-	CASSRALTKTQYF	TGTGCCAGCAGCCGGGCTTTGACAAAGACCCAGTACTTC
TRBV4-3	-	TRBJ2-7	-	CASSQFYTGRDEQYF	TGCGCCAGCAGCCAATTTTATACAGGAAGGGACGAGCAGTACTTC
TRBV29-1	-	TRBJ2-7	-	CSVAGTLSGYEQYF	TGCAGCGTTGCAGGGACACTTTCGGGATACGAGCAGTACTTC
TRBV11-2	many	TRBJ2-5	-	CASSSWGQGQETQYF	TGTGCCAGCAGCTCCTGGGGGCAGGGGCAAGAGACCCAGTACTTC